The 6 T cell receptor beta chains below all came from one sample that was sequenced in a study of blood T cell repertoires in COVID-19. Data came from immunoSEQ multiplex PCR; TCRdb stores just in-frame clones and leaves some out. The profile shows fewer than 450,000 clones, roughly 91% of them singletons. Sequencing was done on a sample of PBMCs or T cells enriched from blood (not recorded which). The source is a man aged 18 to 30 who had recovered from COVID-19.

The chain carries TRBV30 and TRBJ1-2; maybe TRBD1 (5 bases). V dropped 2 bases and J dropped 3 bases, with 7 bases sitting between them. This CDR3 contains 12 residues. Germline lookup yields CDR1 GTSNPN and CDR2 SVGIG (reference sequence). This CDR3 reads CAWSRGDYGYTF. CDR3 nucleotides: TGTGCCTGGAGTCGGGGGGACTATGGCTACACCTTC.

J is TRBJ2-1 and V is TRBV10-1, with a tentative D call TRBD2 (5 bases). V lost 1 base to trimming and J lost 9 bases, with 13 bases between them. CDR1 and CDR2 (germline): WNHNN, SYGVQD (reference sequence). This CDR3 spans 14 amino acids. Written as DNA, the CDR3 is TGCGCCAGCAGTGAGTTAGAGGGTGAGGGTGAGCAGTTCTTC. This encodes CASSELEGEGEQFF.

This clone was detected only once. V is TRBV7-2 and J is TRBJ1-5; no clear D. Trimming stripped 1 base from V and 3 bases from J, with 7 bases between. The CDR3 length is 14 residues. Germline lookup yields CDR1 SGHTA and CDR2 FQGNSA. The CDR3 DNA is TGTGCCAGCAGCTTAGTGAGTACCAATCAGCCCCAGCATTTT. This codes for CASSLVSTNQPQHF.

As DNA, the CDR3 is TGCAGCGTTGAAAAGTTCCAGGGATCTGCAGGCGAGCAGTACTTC. Translated, it gives CSVEKFQGSAGEQYF. The gene calls are TRBV29-1 and TRBJ2-7, with D possibly being TRBD1 (5 bases). Germline lookup yields CDR1 SQVTM and CDR2 ANQGSEA. The length of the CDR3 is 15 residues. Trimming took 2 bases from V and 6 from J, leaving 20 bases between them.

The chain carries TRBV12-5 and TRBJ1-1, with D tentatively TRBD1 (6 bases). Trimming shortened V by 3 bases and J by 1 base, and 18 bases separated the two germline ends. The CDR3 covers 17 residues. Germline V gene data show CDR1 as LGHNT and CDR2 as FRNRAP. DNA of the CDR3: TGTGCTAGTGGTTTAACAGGTGAGACAGGTGCGAACACTGAAGCTTTCTTT. It is translated as CASGLTGETGANTEAFF.

The gene calls are TRBV2 and TRBJ2-3, with a tentative D call TRBD2 (5 bases). This CDR3 has 18 residues. The germline V and J ends were trimmed by 4 bases and 0 bases, with 20 bases remaining between them. The V gene's germline CDR1 is SNHLY and CDR2 FYNNEI. The CDR3 reads CASSVTILATTSTDTQYF. CDR3 bases: TGTGCCAGCAGTGTGACAATCTTAGCGACCACTAGCACAGATACGCAGTATTTT. Filled out from reference TRBV2 and TRBJ2-3, the complete variable domain reads EPEVTQTPSHQVTQMGQEVILRCVPISNHLYFYWYRQILGQKVEFLVSFYNNEISEKSEIFDDQFSVERPDGSNFTLKIRSTKLEDSAMYFCASSVTILATTSTDTQYFGPGTRLTVL.